The next 20 T cell receptor beta chains were all read from a single sample in a study of CD8+CD57+ T cells in acquired aplastic anemia. Patients picked for sequencing had shown CD8+CD57+ cell expansion detected by flow cytometry. The study profiled TCR beta VDJ and CDR3 using genomic DNA as template. From the reads, TCRdb called clonotypes with MiXCR, one entry per CDR3 protein. The sample lists approximately 130,000 distinct CDR3 sequences, approximately 40% occurring once. The sample consisted of sorted CD4+, CD8+, or CD8+CD57+ T cells (not recorded which) from PBMCs. The receptors come from a human donor with aplastic anemia.

The chain employs TRBV30 and TRBJ2-2; D is unclear. Deletions cut 3 bases from V and 2 bases from J, with 10 bases between. This CDR3 has 14 residues. CDR1 and CDR2 (germline): GTSNPN, SVGIG (reference sequence). CDR3 sequence reads: CAWRGSINTGELFF. Written as DNA, the CDR3 is TGTGCCTGGAGAGGATCTATAAACACCGGGGAGCTGTTTTTT.

This clonotype was seen a handful of times. This sequence may be a read error, since a much larger clone differs from it by one base. This chain connects TRBV10-3 to TRBJ2-3; D not resolved. The CDR3 totals 15 residues. Looked up from germline, CDR1 is ENHRY and CDR2 is SYGVKD. The chain's CDR3 is CASSADPSYTDAQYF. CDR3 DNA sequence: TGTGCCAGCAGTGCGGACCCTTCTTACACAGATGCGCAGTATTTT.

This clonotype was counted at least ten times. This CDR3 reads CAWSVQARYTF. CDR3 in DNA: TGTGCCTGGAGTGTTCAGGCCCGCTACACCTTC. The chain employs TRBV30 and TRBJ1-2; D gene unclear. The V end lost 0 bases, the J end lost 9 bases, and 8 bases lay between the germline ends. Germline CDR1 reads GTSNPN; CDR2 reads SVGIG (reference sequence). The CDR3 loop spans 11 amino acids.

With respect to this clonotype: Germline and junction disagree at one end, which may indicate a read error. V gene TRBV6-1 combines with J gene TRBJ1-3; a weak D match, TRBD1 (6 bases). CDR3 size: 14 residues. Germline V gene sequence: CDR1 MNHNS, CDR2 SASEGT. CDR3 bases: TGTACCAGCAGTGAAGGAGGGGGTGGAAACACCATATATTTT. Protein: CTSSEGGGGNTIYF.

This clonotype was seen at least ten times. The chain has TRBV7-2 and TRBJ2-7; TRBD2 aligns across 8 bases. CDR3 length: 13 residues. The germline gives CDR1 SGHTA, CDR2 FQGNSA. Trimming cost V 6 bases and J 2 bases; bases outside gene matches: 3. The CDR3 nucleotides are TGTGCCAGCAGGGCGGGGGGAACCTACGAGCAGTACTTC. Its protein is CASRAGGTYEQYF.

This clonotype came up many times. This chain joins TRBV6-1 and TRBJ1-3; D possibly corresponds to TRBD1 (6 bases). There are 12 residues in the CDR3. The germline gives CDR1 MNHNS, CDR2 SASEGT. V was shortened by 8 bases and J by 6 bases, with 11 bases between the two germline ends. The CDR3 protein is CASRRGINTIYF. CDR3 nucleotides: TGTGCCAGCCGTAGGGGGATAAACACCATATATTTT.

The chain is built from TRBV9 and TRBJ1-1; D remains ambiguous. CDR3 length: 16 amino acids. Per the germline V gene, CDR1 is SGDLS and CDR2 is YYNGEE. V was clipped by 0 bases and J by 1 base, with 13 bases between them. DNA for the CDR3: TGTGCCAGCAGCGTAGGTCAACAGCCTTCGAACACTGAAGCTTTCTTT. Encoded protein: CASSVGQQPSNTEAFF.

J is TRBJ1-5 and V is TRBV5-6; TRBD1 agrees at 9 bases. The CDR3 is 16 amino acids. Trimming at V came to 4 bases and at J to 0 bases, leaving 5 bases not matched to a gene. Germline assignment: CDR1 SGHDT and CDR2 YYEEEE. Written as DNA, the CDR3 is TGTGCCAGCAGCCACAGGGGGCTCGGTAGCAATCAGCCCCAGCATTTT. Protein: CASSHRGLGSNQPQHF.

The rearrangement joins TRBV10-3 to TRBJ1-5; TRBD1 matches at 7 bases. Germline-derived CDR1 and CDR2 are ENHRY and SYGVKD. The CDR3 loop spans 15 amino acids. J lost 7 bases, V lost 2 bases, and 8 bases had no gene match. This CDR3 reads CAISERAGGRQPQHF. CDR3 bases: TGTGCCATCAGTGAGAGGGCAGGGGGTCGCCAGCCCCAGCATTTT.

This clonotype was detected only a few times. This sequence joins TRBV28 and TRBJ2-1, with TRBD2 matching over 9 bases. The CDR3 has 16 residues. After removal of 4 bases from V and 7 bases from J, the junction contained 11 bases not matched to a gene. Germline assignment: CDR1 MDHEN and CDR2 SYDVKM. The CDR3 DNA sequence: TGTGCCAGCAGTTCCCTTAGCGGGGGCACCGCGAATGAGCAGTTCTTC. This sequence encodes CASSSLSGGTANEQFF.

This rearrangement joins TRBV3-1 to TRBJ2-3, with D perhaps matching TRBD2 (5 bases). Trimming removed 1 base from V and 2 bases from J, with 16 bases in between. The CDR3 has 17 amino acids. Germline V CDR1 and CDR2: LGHDT, YNNKEL (reference sequence). CDR3: CASSQGASSGHTDTQYF. DNA for the CDR3: TGTGCCAGCAGCCAAGGGGCGAGCAGCGGCCACACAGATACGCAGTATTTT.

A note on this clonotype: The junction and the germline gene differ at one end; a read error may be behind it. The chain has TRBV28 and TRBJ2-5; 10 bases fit TRBD2. Per the germline V gene, CDR1 is MDHEN and CDR2 is SYDVKM. This CDR3 region has 17 residues. CDR3 bases: TGTGCCACCAGTTTGGAACTAGCGGGGACTACACAAGAGACCCAGTACTTC. Translation gives CATSLELAGTTQETQYF.

In this sample, this clonotype turned up many times. V is TRBV7-3 and J is TRBJ2-3; D is perhaps TRBD1 (6 bases). Trimming took off 2 bases at V and 0 bases at J, with 6 bases between the two ends. The CDR3 has 14 amino acids. CDR1 and CDR2 (germline): SGHTA, FQGTGA. CDR3 sequence: CASSLGQSTDTQYF. The CDR3 nucleotides are TGTGCCAGCAGCTTAGGACAGAGCACAGATACGCAGTATTTT. Full variable domain (outside the CDR3, taken from reference TRBV7-3 and TRBJ2-3): GAGVSQTPSNKVTEKGKYVELRCDPISGHTALYWYRQSLGQGPEFLIYFQGTGAADDSGLPNDRFFAVRPEGSVSTLKIQRTERGDSAVYLCASSLGQSTDTQYFGPGTRLTVL.

V and J are TRBV19 and TRBJ1-3; D may be TRBD1 (5 bases). The CDR3 totals 13 residues. Germline V gene lookup returns CDR1 LNHDA and CDR2 SQIVND (reference sequence). Trimming pared 3 bases from V and 7 bases from J, leaving 10 bases between. The CDR3 DNA follows: TGTGCCAGTAGTATTCCGGGACGGAACACCATATATTTT. This sequence encodes CASSIPGRNTIYF.

This clonotype was recorded many times. The rearrangement links TRBV20-1 to TRBJ2-7; perhaps D is TRBD1 or TRBD2 (5 bases each). Germline V gene data show CDR1 as DFQATT and CDR2 as SNEGSKA (reference sequence). Trimming stripped 5 bases from V and 2 bases from J, with 19 bases between. CDR3 size: 15 residues. The CDR3 protein is CSAHYPRGFTYEQYF. In DNA, the CDR3 is TGCAGTGCTCATTACCCGAGGGGCTTCACCTACGAGCAGTACTTC.

At least ten counts were recorded for this clonotype. This chain connects TRBV9 to TRBJ1-2; D not resolved. Germline CDR1 reads SGDLS; CDR2 reads YYNGEE. The V gene lost 0 bases and the J gene lost 1 base, with 10 bases spanning the gap. The CDR3 is made up of 15 amino acids. The CDR3 region has the DNA TGTGCCAGCAGCGTAGAACCGACCAATAACTATGGCTACACCTTC. It specifies CASSVEPTNNYGYTF.

This chain joins TRBV9 and TRBJ1-3; D gene ambiguous. The CDR3 runs 11 residues. The germline CDR1 and CDR2 sequences are SGDLS and YYNGEE. The ends were cut back, 5 bases at V and 7 bases at J, with 7 bases in the middle. CDR3 sequence (DNA): TGTGCCAGCAGGGGTGGGAACACCATATATTTT. Translated, it gives CASRGGNTIYF.

V is TRBV6-1 and J is TRBJ2-1, with 13 bases aligning to TRBD2. The CDR3 extends over 15 amino acids. V lost 5 bases, J lost 8 bases, and 6 bases stayed unmatched. CDR1 and CDR2 from the germline V gene are MNHNS and SASEGT. The CDR3: CASSKLAGGLDEQFF. As DNA, the CDR3 is TGTGCCAGCAGTAAACTAGCGGGGGGGCTCGATGAGCAGTTCTTC.

A remark on this clonotype: A read error may account for a junction end that differs from germline. The J gene is TRBJ2-1, the V gene TRBV9; possibly TRBD1 or TRBD2 for D (5 bases each). The CDR3 sequence is 15 residues long. In germline, CDR1 is SGDLS, CDR2 YYNGEE. CDR3 sequence: CASSVGGDPYNEQLF. In nucleotides, the CDR3 is TGTGCCAGCAGCGTAGGTGGGGACCCCTACAATGAGCAGCTCTTC. The variable domain in full, with the rest retrieved from reference TRBV9 and TRBJ2-1, is DSGVTQTPKHLITATGQRVTLRCSPRSGDLSVYWYQQSLDQGLQFLIQYYNGEERAKGNILERFSAQQFPDLHSELNLSSLELGDSALYFCASSVGGDPYNEQLFGPGTRLTVL.

The chain employs TRBV20-1 and TRBJ2-1, with a tentative D call TRBD1 (7 bases). This CDR3 is 15 amino acids long. V gave up 5 bases and J gave up 4 bases, with 18 bases separating them. Germline V gene sequence: CDR1 DFQATT, CDR2 SNEGSKA (reference sequence). CDR3 sequence: CSAPKQGRLYNEQFF. The CDR3, as DNA: TGCAGTGCTCCCAAACAGGGGAGGCTATACAATGAGCAGTTCTTC.